One sample yielded the 10 T cell receptor beta chains listed below, sequenced in a study of CD8+ T cells in alopecia areata. Following RNA extraction, reverse transcription yielded cDNA that acted as the sequencing template. Sequencing used immunoSEQ multiplex PCR; TCRdb keeps in-frame clones, though not all of them. The sample contains about 150,000 clones, approximately 45% of which appear only once. The sample consisted of CD4+ T cells sorted from blood. The receptor set was obtained from a human donor with alopecia areata.

The V and J genes are TRBV29-1 and TRBJ2-7, with D uncertain. Germline CDR1 reads SQVTM; CDR2 reads ANQGSEA. There are 11 residues in the CDR3. The germline V and J ends were trimmed by 5 bases and 2 bases, with 7 bases remaining between them. CDR3 in amino acids: CSVHDAYEQYF. The CDR3 bases are TGCAGCGTTCACGATGCCTACGAGCAGTACTTC.

With respect to this clone: Distinct nucleotide sequences in the sample also encode this CDR3. The gene calls are TRBV30 and TRBJ2-7; a weak D match, TRBD1 (6 bases). Germline V gene data show CDR1 as GTSNPN and CDR2 as SVGIG (reference sequence). Trimming shortened V by 3 bases and J by 6 bases, and 21 bases separated the two germline ends. CDR3 length: 15 residues. The CDR3 DNA is TGTGCCTGGAGGCCGGGACAAATCCTCGTTCGCGAGCAGTACTTC. The encoded protein is CAWRPGQILVREQYF.

The chain joins TRBV15 to TRBJ2-1, with 8 bases matching TRBD2. V gave up 3 bases and J gave up 4 bases; unmatched junction bases: 17. CDR1 and CDR2 from the germline V gene are LNHNV and YYDKDF (reference sequence). The CDR3 runs 19 residues. The CDR3 reads CATSSPVDSGISRYNEQFF. CDR3 DNA sequence: TGTGCCACCAGCAGCCCCGTGGATAGCGGGATCTCTAGGTACAATGAGCAGTTCTTC.

This clone appeared once. The J gene is TRBJ2-1, the V gene TRBV20-1; maybe TRBD1 (5 bases). The CDR3 is 11 amino acids. Germline values: CDR1 DFQATT, CDR2 SNEGSKA (reference sequence). V lost 3 bases and J lost 10, with 10 bases in between. The CDR3 sequence: CSARGLPEQFF. CDR3 nucleotide sequence: TGCAGTGCTAGGGGGCTACCCGAGCAGTTCTTC.

The V gene is TRBV7-9, the J gene TRBJ2-5, with 7 bases fitting TRBD1. Germline V gives CDR1 SEHNR, CDR2 FQNEAQ (reference sequence). The trim removed 5 bases at V and 2 bases at J, leaving 5 bases unmatched. This CDR3 comprises 14 residues. The CDR3 loop reads CASSPGQKQETQYF. The CDR3 nucleotides read TGTGCCAGCAGCCCGGGACAGAAGCAAGAGACCCAGTACTTC.

The chain couples TRBV6-5 to TRBJ2-3; D is undetermined. The CDR3 is 13 residues long. V was pared by 2 bases and J by 3 bases, with 6 bases between. Germline CDR1 is MNHEY and CDR2 is SVGAGI. CDR3 amino acids: CASSYPQTDTQYF. In nucleotides, the CDR3 is TGTGCCAGCAGTTACCCCCAAACAGATACGCAGTATTTT.

The chain has TRBV28 and TRBJ2-1; TRBD2 aligns across 7 bases. Unmatched junction bases numbered 5, after V lost 8 bases and J lost 4 bases. From germline, CDR1 is MDHEN and CDR2 SYDVKM. This CDR3 has 13 amino acids. CDR3 nucleotides: TGTGCCAGCGAGCGGGAACGATACAATGAGCAGTTCTTC. This gives the protein CASERERYNEQFF.

This clone was detected a few times. The chain links TRBV29-1 to TRBJ2-5; no reliable D call. The CDR3 has 10 residues. The germline V gene encodes CDR1 SQVTM and CDR2 ANQGSEA. Trimming pared 7 bases from V and 0 bases from J, leaving 3 bases between. In DNA, the CDR3 is TGCAGCGGTTACCAAGAGACCCAGTACTTC. Protein product: CSGYQETQYF. Full variable domain (missing parts from reference TRBV29-1 and TRBJ2-5): SAVISQKPSRDICQRGTSLTIQCQVDSQVTMMFWYRQQPGQSLTLIATANQGSEATYESGFVIDKFPISRPNLTFSTLTVSNMSPEDSSIYLCSGYQETQYFGPGTRLLVL.

A few counts support this clone. The CDR3 region has the DNA TGCGCCAGCAGCCAAGAGACCGGCCGCGACTACGAGCAGTACTTC. Its translation is CASSQETGRDYEQYF. The genes are TRBV4-1 and TRBJ2-7; D is ambiguous. CDR3 length equals 15 residues. V was trimmed by 0 bases and J by 3 bases, leaving 12 bases between them. CDR1 is MGHRA, CDR2 YSYEKL, per germline.

The rearrangement joins TRBV18 to TRBJ1-5; D is ambiguous. CDR1 is KGHSH, CDR2 LQKENI, per germline. The CDR3 extends over 14 amino acids. V lost 3 bases and J 2 bases, leaving 8 bases between the germline ends. The chain's CDR3 is CASSPDAGNQPQHF. DNA of the CDR3: TGTGCCAGCTCACCCGACGCTGGCAATCAGCCCCAGCATTTT.